The next 2 T cell receptor beta chains were all read from a single sample in a study of radiotherapy plus CTLA-4 blockade in lung cancer. Sequenced by immunoSEQ multiplex PCR; TCRdb stores in-frame clones only, minus some. Among about 36,000 clones listed, just under 75% were seen once. This specimen consisted of peripheral blood, obtained from a patient treated with radiotherapy plus ipilimumab. The receptor set was obtained from a human donor with non-small cell lung cancer who had stable disease on radiotherapy plus ipilimumab.

This chain links TRBV5-1 with TRBJ2-1; 8 nucleotides agree with TRBD2. CDR3 length: 15 amino acids. The junction had 8 bases not matched to a gene; V was cut back by 9 bases and J by 0 bases. CDR1 SGHRS and CDR2 YFSETQ come from the germline V gene. The CDR3 DNA is TGCGCCACTAGGCGGGGGGCCCTCTCCTACAATGAGCAGTTCTTC. Encoded protein: CATRRGALSYNEQFF.

The chain employs TRBV7-9 and TRBJ1-1; TRBD1 agrees at 7 bases. The CDR3 loop spans 13 amino acids. Per germline, CDR1 SEHNR and CDR2 FQNEAQ (reference sequence). Trimming took 3 bases from V and 4 from J; bases not matched to a gene: 2. The CDR3 reads CASSFQGGTEAFF. The CDR3 coding sequence is TGTGCCAGCAGCTTTCAGGGGGGCACTGAAGCTTTCTTT.